A selection of T cell receptor beta chains follows, all from one sample in a study of blood T cells in healthy people across ages. One entry per CDR3 protein results from TCRdb running MiXCR on the 5' RACE reads. The data show hundreds of thousands of distinct CDR3 sequences, approximately 52% seen once. Sequenced input: blood. These TCRs come from a woman of 80 years or more in good health. Both conserved end residues are part of each CDR3. Fields, in order: D gene, clone size, V gene, J gene, CDR3 protein, CDR3 DNA. D genes are given only for firm matches. Expanded clones get a size class; other rows say once, few or many, or leave the size out.

.,.,TRBV25-1,TRBJ1-6,CASSEVQFSPLHF,TGTGCCAGCAGTGAAGTACAGTTCTCACCCCTCCACTTT
.,.,TRBV15,TRBJ2-1,CATSRLLWNEQFF,TGTGCCACCAGCAGGTTATTATGGAATGAGCAGTTCTTC
TRBD1,.,TRBV6-5,TRBJ2-7,CASSYGQASYEQYF,TGTGCCAGCAGTTACGGACAGGCCTCCTACGAGCAGTACTTC
TRBD2,.,TRBV5-1,TRBJ2-7,CASNQLAGFLDEQYF,TGCGCCAGCAACCAACTAGCGGGATTTCTCGATGAGCAGTACTTC
TRBD2,many,TRBV4-1,TRBJ2-1,CASSQAPSGSTYNEQFF,TGCGCCAGCAGCCAAGCTCCTAGCGGGAGTACCTACAATGAGCAGTTCTTC
.,.,TRBV12-3/TRBV12-4,TRBJ1-2,CASSWAQGNYGYTF,TGTGCCAGCAGTTGGGCTCAGGGTAACTATGGCTACACCTTC
TRBD1,.,TRBV20-1,TRBJ1-1,CSARVRQGDKAFF,TGCAGTGCTAGAGTGAGACAGGGGGATAAAGCTTTCTTT
.,once,TRBV20-1,TRBJ2-7,CSAIQGYNEQYF,TGCAGTGCTATCCAGGGCTACAATGAGCAGTACTTC
.,few,TRBV5-5,TRBJ1-5,CASSKTADSNQPQHF,TGTGCCAGCAGCAAAACAGCCGATAGCAATCAGCCCCAGCATTTT
.,.,TRBV6-2/TRBV6-3,TRBJ1-2,CASSSYYSVENGYTF,TGTGCCAGCAGTTCCTACTACTCGGTCGAGAATGGCTACACCTTC
TRBD1,.,TRBV7-2,TRBJ1-5,CASSTYRGGQPQHF,TGTGCCAGCAGCACCTACAGGGGCGGACAGCCCCAGCATTTT
.,few,TRBV12-3/TRBV12-4,TRBJ2-2,CASREFWSTGELFF,TGTGCCAGCAGGGAATTCTGGAGCACCGGGGAGCTGTTTTTT
TRBD2,.,TRBV3-1,TRBJ2-5,CASRGGLAGQETQYF,TGTGCCAGCAGGGGGGGACTAGCGGGCCAAGAGACCCAGTACTTC
.,.,TRBV7-2,TRBJ2-3,CASSYHPTDTQYF,TGTGCCAGCAGCTACCACCCCACAGATACGCAGTATTTT
.,few,TRBV7-9,TRBJ2-2,CASSVGWAGELFF,TGTGCCAGCAGCGTAGGCTGGGCCGGGGAGCTGTTTTTT
.,many,TRBV6-5,TRBJ1-5,CASSYPEGPQHF,TGTGCCAGCAGTTACCCGGAGGGGCCCCAGCATTTT
.,many,TRBV29-1,TRBJ2-1,CSAGGTYNEQFF,TGCAGCGCTGGGGGAACCTACAATGAGCAGTTCTTC
TRBD2,.,TRBV20-1,TRBJ2-7,CSASPPGASGSKEQYF,TGCAGTGCTAGCCCTCCGGGGGCTAGCGGGAGTAAAGAGCAGTACTTC
.,.,TRBV5-1,TRBJ2-7,CASSFLFETDLVPSYEQYF,TGCGCCAGCAGCTTTCTCTTTGAGACAGACCTTGTACCCTCCTACGAGCAGTACTTC
TRBD1,.,TRBV19,TRBJ2-2,CASSTDRATGELFF,TGTGCCAGTAGTACGGACAGGGCGACCGGGGAGCTGTTTTTT
.,.,TRBV7-2,TRBJ1-5,CASGQDPSNQPQHF,TGTGCCAGCGGCCAGGATCCATCAAACCAGCCCCAGCATTTT
TRBD1,.,TRBV25-1,TRBJ2-5,CASSGQGRRETQYF,TGTGCCAGCAGTGGACAGGGGCGGCGAGAGACCCAGTACTTC
.,many,TRBV7-8,TRBJ1-4,CASSPELWSEKLFF,TGTGCCAGCAGCCCCGAACTCTGGAGTGAAAAACTGTTTTTT
.,.,TRBV5-1,TRBJ2-3,CASTLFGAGSDTLYF,.
.,many,TRBV12-3/TRBV12-4,TRBJ2-7,CASSSRADRTYEQYF,TGTGCCAGCAGCTCTCGAGCGGACAGAACCTACGAGCAGTACTTC
.,many,TRBV12-3/TRBV12-4,TRBJ2-6,CASSLPGGTGANVLTF,TGTGCCAGCAGTCTCCCGGGCGGGACCGGGGCCAACGTCCTGACTTTC
.,many,TRBV20-1,TRBJ2-1,CSAHRQGRSNEQFF,TGCAGTGCCCACAGGCAGGGCAGAAGCAATGAGCAGTTCTTC
TRBD1,few,TRBV25-1,TRBJ2-1,CASSDSGTGRYNEQFF,TGTGCCAGCAGTGATTCCGGGACAGGGAGATACAATGAGCAGTTCTTC
TRBD2,many,TRBV10-3,TRBJ2-3,CAISRAGGSTDTQYF,TGTGCCATCAGCCGTGCGGGGGGCTCTACAGATACGCAGTATTTT
TRBD1,.,TRBV3-1,TRBJ1-2,CASSQGQGADGYTF,TGTGCCAGCAGCCAGGGACAGGGGGCGGATGGCTACACCTTC
TRBD1,.,TRBV5-1,TRBJ2-7,CASREGAAEQYF,TGCGCCAGCAGAGAGGGGGCAGCCGAGCAGTACTTC
.,.,TRBV20-1,TRBJ2-3,CSARTRFETDTQYF,TGCAGTGCTAGGACTAGATTTGAGACAGATACGCAGTATTTT
.,.,TRBV30,TRBJ1-4,CAWSVRGRNEKLFF,TGTGCCTGGAGTGTACGGGGAAGGAATGAAAAACTGTTTTTT
TRBD2,.,TRBV7-9,TRBJ2-3,CASSPTSGGVEDRDTQYF,TGTGCCAGCAGCCCTACAAGTGGGGGGGTTGAAGATAGAGATACGCAGTATTTT
TRBD2,.,TRBV7-9,TRBJ2-4,CASSPSSGTSPAKNIQYF,TGTGCCAGCAGCCCCTCCTCCGGGACTAGTCCAGCCAAAAACATTCAGTACTTC
TRBD2,.,TRBV13,TRBJ2-7,CASSESGRIYEQYF,TGTGCCAGCAGCGAGAGCGGGAGGATCTACGAGCAGTACTTC
.,.,TRBV14,TRBJ1-2,CASSQDLTDGYTF,TGTGCCAGCAGCCAAGATTTGACAGATGGCTACACCTTC
.,.,TRBV11-1,TRBJ2-7,CASSLAGVGGAYEQYF,TGTGCCAGCAGCTTAGCTGGGGTAGGCGGAGCCTACGAGCAGTACTTC
.,many,TRBV20-1,TRBJ2-1,CSARDEQGNEQFF,TGCAGTGCTAGAGATGAGCAGGGGAATGAGCAGTTCTTC
.,.,TRBV7-8,TRBJ1-5,CASSLEGPASNQPQHF,TGTGCCAGCAGCTTAGAGGGCCCGGCAAGCAATCAGCCCCAGCATTTT
.,few,TRBV12-3/TRBV12-4,TRBJ1-1,CASSFGRASEAFF,TGTGCCAGCAGTTTCGGCAGGGCAAGCGAAGCTTTCTTT
TRBD2,.,TRBV11-3,TRBJ2-1,CASSLMAGGLGEQFF,TGTGCCAGCAGCTTAATGGCGGGGGGACTAGGTGAGCAGTTCTTC
.,few,TRBV7-3,TRBJ2-1,CASSAGSGSYNEQFF,TGTGCCAGCAGCGCCGGGTCAGGCTCCTACAATGAGCAGTTCTTC
TRBD1,.,TRBV13,TRBJ2-7,CASSSRRTGDIYEQYF,TGTGCCAGCAGCTCCCGGAGAACAGGGGATATCTACGAGCAGTACTTC
.,.,TRBV12-3/TRBV12-4,TRBJ2-7,CASSLIDLTRTSYEQYF,TGTGCCAGCAGTTTAATCGATTTAACCCGTACCTCCTACGAGCAGTACTTC
.,many,TRBV6-6,TRBJ2-1,CASSYRDGVYNEQFF,TGTGCCAGCAGTTACCGAGACGGGGTTTACAATGAGCAGTTCTTC
TRBD1,many,TRBV10-3,TRBJ2-1,CATIDRGSYNEQFF,TGTGCCACTATCGACAGGGGCTCTTACAATGAGCAGTTCTTC
TRBD2,.,TRBV20-1,TRBJ2-3,CSARDILAGSTDTQYF,TGCAGTGCTAGAGATATACTAGCGGGTAGCACAGATACGCAGTATTTT
.,.,TRBV21-1,TRBJ2-5,CASSKANRGEAQYF,TGTGCCAGCAGCAAAGCAAACAGGGGGGAGGCCCAGTACTTC
.,.,TRBV4-3,TRBJ2-7,CASSQGQDSSYEQYF,TGCGCCAGCAGCCAAGGACAGGACAGCTCCTACGAGCAGTACTTC
TRBD2,once,TRBV29-1,TRBJ2-3,CSVLLRGDIDTQYF,TGCAGCGTCCTGCTTCGGGGGGATATAGATACGCAGTATTTT
TRBD2,.,TRBV10-3,TRBJ2-4,CAISEEGRTSDIQYF,TGTGCCATCAGTGAGGAGGGACGGACTAGCGACATTCAGTACTTC
.,.,TRBV20-1,TRBJ2-7,CSPLTTYEQYF,TGCAGCCCACTGACTACCTACGAGCAGTACTTC
TRBD2,.,TRBV5-1,TRBJ2-2,CASTNPAGKFGELFF,TGCGCCAGCACCAATCCAGCGGGAAAGTTCGGGGAGCTGTTTTTT
TRBD1,.,TRBV20-1,TRBJ2-3,CSAGTGGVDTQYF,TGCAGTGCTGGGACAGGGGGCGTGGATACGCAGTATTTT